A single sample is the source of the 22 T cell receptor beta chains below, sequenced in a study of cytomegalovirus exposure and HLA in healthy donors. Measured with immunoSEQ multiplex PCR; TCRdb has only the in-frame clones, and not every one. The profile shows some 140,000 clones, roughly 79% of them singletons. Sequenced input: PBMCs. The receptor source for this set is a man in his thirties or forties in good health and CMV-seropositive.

CDR3 bases: TGTGCCAGCAGCCCGGGACAGCGTGACACAGATACGCAGTATTTT. It encodes CASSPGQRDTDTQYF. The genes are TRBV5-6 and TRBJ2-3; 7 bases fit TRBD1. After removal of 4 bases from V and 2 bases from J, the junction contained 7 bases not matched to a gene. This CDR3 has 15 residues. CDR1 and CDR2 from the germline V gene are SGHDT and YYEEEE.

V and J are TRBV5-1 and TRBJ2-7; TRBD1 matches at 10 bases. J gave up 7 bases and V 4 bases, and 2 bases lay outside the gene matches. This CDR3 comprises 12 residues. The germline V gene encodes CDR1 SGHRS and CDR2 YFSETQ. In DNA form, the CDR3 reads TGCGCCAGCAGCCAGGACAGGGGGGAGCAGTACTTC. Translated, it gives CASSQDRGEQYF.

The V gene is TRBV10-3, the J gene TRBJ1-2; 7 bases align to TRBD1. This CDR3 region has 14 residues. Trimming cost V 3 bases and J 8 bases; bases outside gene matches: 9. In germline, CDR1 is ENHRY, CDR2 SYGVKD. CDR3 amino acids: CAISDPQGGSGYTF. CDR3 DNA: TGTGCCATCAGTGACCCGCAGGGGGGAAGCGGCTACACCTTC.

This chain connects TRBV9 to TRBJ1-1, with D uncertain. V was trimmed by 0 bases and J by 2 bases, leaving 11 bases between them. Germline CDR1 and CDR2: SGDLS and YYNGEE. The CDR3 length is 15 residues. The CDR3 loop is CASSVGGSGNTEAFF. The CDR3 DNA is TGTGCCAGCAGCGTAGGAGGGTCTGGAAACACTGAAGCTTTCTTT.

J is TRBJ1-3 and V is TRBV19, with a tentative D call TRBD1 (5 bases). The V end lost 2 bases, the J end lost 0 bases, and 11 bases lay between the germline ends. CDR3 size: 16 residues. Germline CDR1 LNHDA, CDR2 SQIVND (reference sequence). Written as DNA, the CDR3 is TGTGCCAGTAGTATACTCTTACAGGACTCTGGAAACACCATATATTTT. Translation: CASSILLQDSGNTIYF.

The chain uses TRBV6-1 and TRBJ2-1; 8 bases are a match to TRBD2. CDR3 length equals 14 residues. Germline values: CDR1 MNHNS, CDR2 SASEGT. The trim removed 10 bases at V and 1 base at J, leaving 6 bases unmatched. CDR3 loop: CATAGGGSYNEQFF. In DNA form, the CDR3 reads TGTGCCACCGCGGGAGGAGGTTCCTACAATGAGCAGTTCTTC.

The CDR3: CASRQDRDGSQYF. CDR3 coding DNA: TGTGCCAGCAGACAGGACAGAGACGGTTCGCAGTATTTT. The J gene is TRBJ2-3, the V gene TRBV5-4, with TRBD1 as a possible D gene (6 bases). The CDR3 contains 13 residues. The germline CDR1 and CDR2 sequences are SGHNT and YYREEE (reference sequence). V was shortened by 5 bases and J by 10 bases, with 17 bases between the two germline ends. The full variable domain, completed using reference TRBV5-4 and TRBJ2-3, is ETGVTQSPTHLIKTRGQQVTLRCSSQSGHNTVSWYQQALGQGPQFIFQYYREEENGRGNFPPRFSGLQFPNYSSELNVNALELDDSALYLCASRQDRDGSQYFGPGTRLTVL.

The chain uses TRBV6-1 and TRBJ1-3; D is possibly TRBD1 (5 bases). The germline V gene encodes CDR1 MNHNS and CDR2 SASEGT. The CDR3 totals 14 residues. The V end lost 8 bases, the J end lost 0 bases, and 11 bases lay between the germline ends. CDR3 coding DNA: TGTGCCAGCGACAGACCCTTCTCTGGAAACACCATATATTTT. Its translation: CASDRPFSGNTIYF.

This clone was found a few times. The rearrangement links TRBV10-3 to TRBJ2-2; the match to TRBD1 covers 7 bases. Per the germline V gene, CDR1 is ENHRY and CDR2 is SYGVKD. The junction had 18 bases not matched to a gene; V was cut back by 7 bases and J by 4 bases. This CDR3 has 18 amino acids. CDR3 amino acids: CAINVGQGGARGTGELFF. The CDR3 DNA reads TGTGCCATCAACGTGGGGCAAGGGGGCGCCCGGGGCACCGGGGAGCTGTTTTTT.

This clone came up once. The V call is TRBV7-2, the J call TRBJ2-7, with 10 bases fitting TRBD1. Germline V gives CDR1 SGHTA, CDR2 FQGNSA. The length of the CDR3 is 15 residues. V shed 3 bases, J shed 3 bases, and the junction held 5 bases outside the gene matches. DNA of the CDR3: TGTGCCAGCAGCTTGGTTGGGACAGGGGTCTACGAGCAGTACTTC. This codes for CASSLVGTGVYEQYF.

The DNA for the CDR3 is TGTGCCAGCAGTTTGTCCAGGAGGAGTGAAGCTTTCTTT. It codes for CASSLSRRSEAFF. The rearrangement joins TRBV27 to TRBJ1-1; D unclear. V lost 3 bases, J lost 7 bases, and 12 bases lay in between. There are 13 residues in the CDR3. CDR1 and CDR2 from the germline V gene are MNHEY and SMNVEV (reference sequence).

This CDR3 reads CASSLTGPPRETQYF. CDR3 nucleotides: TGCGCCAGCAGCTTAACAGGGCCCCCGAGGGAGACCCAGTACTTC. The chain recombines TRBV5-1 with TRBJ2-5; D might be TRBD1 (6 bases). Germline V lookup: CDR1 SGHRS, CDR2 YFSETQ. With 2 bases removed from V and 5 bases from J, the gap between germline ends came to 16 bases. This CDR3 contains 15 residues.

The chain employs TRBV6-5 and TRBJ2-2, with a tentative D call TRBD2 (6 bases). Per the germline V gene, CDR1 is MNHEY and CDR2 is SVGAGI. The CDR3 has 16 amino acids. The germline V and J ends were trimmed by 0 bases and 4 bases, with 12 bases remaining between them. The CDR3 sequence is CASSYSTRGGTGELFF. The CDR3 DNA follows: TGTGCCAGCAGTTACTCGACGCGGGGCGGCACCGGGGAGCTGTTTTTT.

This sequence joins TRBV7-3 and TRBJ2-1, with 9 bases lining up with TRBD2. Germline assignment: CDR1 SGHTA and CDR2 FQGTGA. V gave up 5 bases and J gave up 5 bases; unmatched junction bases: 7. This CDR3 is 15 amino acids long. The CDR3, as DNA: TGTGCCAGCAGCAATAGCGGGAGCCCGAACAATGAGCAGTTCTTC. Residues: CASSNSGSPNNEQFF.

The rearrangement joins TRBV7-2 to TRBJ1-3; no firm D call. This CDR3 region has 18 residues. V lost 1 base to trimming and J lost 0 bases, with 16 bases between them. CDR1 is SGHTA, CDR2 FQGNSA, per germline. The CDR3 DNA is TGTGCCAGCAGCTTAGAGGCCCGCCTGGGCATCTCTGGAAACACCATATATTTT. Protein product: CASSLEARLGISGNTIYF.

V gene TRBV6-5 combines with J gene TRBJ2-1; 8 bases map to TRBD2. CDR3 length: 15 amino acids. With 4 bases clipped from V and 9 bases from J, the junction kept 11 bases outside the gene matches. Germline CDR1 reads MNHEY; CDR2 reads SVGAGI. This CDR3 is CASSWGSRGEGEQFF. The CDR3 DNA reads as TGTGCCAGCAGTTGGGGATCGCGGGGGGAAGGTGAGCAGTTCTTC.

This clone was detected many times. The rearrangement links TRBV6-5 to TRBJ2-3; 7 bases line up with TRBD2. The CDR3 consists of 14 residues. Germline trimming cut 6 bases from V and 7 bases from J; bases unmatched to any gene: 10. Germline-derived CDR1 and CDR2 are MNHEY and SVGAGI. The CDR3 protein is CASRAGTKRYTQYF. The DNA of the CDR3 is TGTGCCAGCAGGGCCGGGACTAAGAGGTATACGCAGTATTTT.

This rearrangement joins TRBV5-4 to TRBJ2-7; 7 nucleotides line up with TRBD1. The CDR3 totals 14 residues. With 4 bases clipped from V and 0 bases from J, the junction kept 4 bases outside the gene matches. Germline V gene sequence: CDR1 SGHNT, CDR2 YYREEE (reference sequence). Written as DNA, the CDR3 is TGTGCCAGCAGCCCGAACAGGGGCTCCTACGAGCAGTACTTC. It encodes CASSPNRGSYEQYF.

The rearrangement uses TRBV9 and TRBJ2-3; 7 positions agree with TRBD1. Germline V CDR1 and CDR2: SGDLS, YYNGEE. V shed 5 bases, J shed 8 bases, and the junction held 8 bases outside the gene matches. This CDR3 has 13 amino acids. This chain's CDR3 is CASRGEGGGTQYF. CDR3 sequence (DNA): TGTGCCAGCAGGGGGGAAGGGGGCGGTACGCAGTATTTT.

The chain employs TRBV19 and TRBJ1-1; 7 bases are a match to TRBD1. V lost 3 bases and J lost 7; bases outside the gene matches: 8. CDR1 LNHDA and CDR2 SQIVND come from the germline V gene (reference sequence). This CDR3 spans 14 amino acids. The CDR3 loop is CASSIEMGQYEAFF. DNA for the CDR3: TGTGCCAGTAGTATTGAAATGGGACAGTATGAAGCTTTCTTT.

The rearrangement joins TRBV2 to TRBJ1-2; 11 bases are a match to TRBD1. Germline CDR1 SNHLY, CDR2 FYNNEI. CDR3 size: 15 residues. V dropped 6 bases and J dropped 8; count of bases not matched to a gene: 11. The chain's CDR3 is CASRGGTGGSEGYTF. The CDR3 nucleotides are TGTGCCAGCAGAGGCGGGACAGGGGGTAGTGAGGGCTACACCTTC.

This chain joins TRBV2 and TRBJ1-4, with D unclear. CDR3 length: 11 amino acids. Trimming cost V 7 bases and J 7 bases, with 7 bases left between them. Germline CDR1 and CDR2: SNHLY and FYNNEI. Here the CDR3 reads CASMFGEKLFF. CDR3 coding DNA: TGTGCCAGCATGTTCGGTGAAAAACTGTTTTTT.